In its sample, the clone carrying this T cell receptor (beta chain) was seen many times. Its antigen remains unknown. Via MiXCR, TCRdb re-called the 5' RACE reads, giving one row per CDR3 protein. Of around 130,000 distinct CDR3 sequences listed, more than 2.5% are singletons. This specimen belongs to a study of neurological immune-mediated disorders. Whole-study findings and limits: None of the CDR3 amino acid sequences of expanded clones recurred across subjects, suggesting private repertoires in all groups.

With 6 bases clipped from V and 5 bases from J, the junction kept 4 bases outside the gene matches. CDR3 length: 14 residues. Sequenced sample: PBMCs. The TCR sequence derives from a woman under 40 with multiple sclerosis. J is TRBJ1-5 and V is TRBV12-3 or TRBV12-4; the match to TRBD1 covers 10 bases. For the CDR3, the DNA is TGTGCCAGCAGCCGGACAGGGGGAGATCAGCCCCAGCATTTT. It is translated as CASSRTGGDQPQHF.